Sequencing of this T cell receptor beta chain was carried out in a study of siplizumab effects on memory and regulatory T cells. In the mixed lymphocyte reaction, cells were cocultured for about six days at 37°C. Each population got its own dye, CFSE for responder PBMCs and Violet Dye for stimulator PBMCs, and they were put together 1:1. The table came from immunoSEQ multiplex PCR; TCRdb's copy has only in-frame clones and leaves some out. The sample carries around 13,000 clones, approximately 39% recorded once. CDR1 is SEHNR and CDR2 is FQNEAQ in the germline V gene (reference sequence). The CDR3 consists of 15 residues. V was shortened by 0 bases and J by 6 bases, with 14 bases between the two germline ends. This clone was seen a single time. Its target is unknown. Study-level findings and limits: Researchers could map only a minor fraction of alloreactive clones to unstimulated subsets. Alloreactive sequences from unstimulated CD4+ memory cells fell significantly with siplizumab.

This chain links TRBV7-9 with TRBJ1-2, with D tentatively TRBD1 (5 bases). The sequencing input was CFSE-low (dividing) CD8+ T cells sorted from an allogeneic mixed lymphocyte reaction. This sequence originates from a human donor in good health; the cells came from an allogeneic mixed lymphocyte reaction. CDR3 residues: CASSLAGDSVNGYTF. The CDR3 DNA reads TGTGCCAGCAGCTTAGCGGGGGATTCGGTGAATGGCTACACCTTC.